One sample yielded the 29 T cell receptor beta chains listed below, sequenced in a study of CD8+ T cells in alopecia areata. RNA extraction and reverse transcription yielded cDNA as sequencing template. Method: immunoSEQ multiplex PCR; TCRdb's copy keeps in-frame clones and lacks some. The profile shows about 210,000 clones, over 60% of them singletons. Stated treatment: oral pan-JAK inhibitor, 5-10 mg twice daily. The material sequenced was CD4+ T cells sorted from blood, taken at week 4, from a patient treated with tofacitinib. All receptors derive from a human donor with alopecia areata.

The rearrangement uses TRBV6-5 and TRBJ2-2, with D possibly TRBD2 on 6 matching bases. V was cut by 6 bases and J by 6 bases, with 14 bases left in between. The CDR3 covers 14 residues. Germline loops: CDR1 MNHEY, CDR2 SVGAGI. CDR3 sequence reads: CASRPGGDSGELFF. The CDR3 DNA sequence: TGTGCCAGCAGACCAGGCGGGGATTCCGGGGAGCTGTTTTTT.

This clone was picked up a small number of times. The chain recombines TRBV29-1 with TRBJ1-1, with 8 bases identical to TRBD1. The V gene's germline CDR1 is SQVTM and CDR2 ANQGSEA. The CDR3 has 16 residues. The trim removed 3 bases at V and 3 bases at J, leaving 12 bases unmatched. CDR3 amino acids: CSVEELTGVGDTEAFF. As DNA, the CDR3 is TGCAGCGTTGAGGAACTGACAGGGGTGGGGGACACTGAAGCTTTCTTT.

The rearrangement uses TRBV11-1 and TRBJ2-1, with D perhaps TRBD1 or TRBD2 (5 bases each). The CDR3 is 16 residues long. The germline V gene encodes CDR1 SGHAT and CDR2 FQDESV (reference sequence). V was shortened by 3 bases and J by 1 base, with 13 bases between the two germline ends. CDR3 bases: TGTGCCAGCAGCTTCTGGGGACGGGGTTCCTACAATGAGCAGTTCTTC. Encoded protein: CASSFWGRGSYNEQFF.

This CDR3 is CASRTGGRDTQYF. The CDR3 DNA sequence: TGTGCCAGCAGGACAGGGGGAAGGGATACGCAGTATTTT. This chain uses TRBV6-6 with TRBJ2-3; TRBD1 aligns across 9 bases. Germline V CDR1 and CDR2: MNHNY, SVGAGI (reference sequence). This CDR3 is built from 13 residues. V trimming: 6 bases; J trimming: 6 bases; junction bases outside the gene matches: 4.

The V call is TRBV7-8, the J call TRBJ2-3; no clear D. The ends were cut back, 7 bases at V and 2 bases at J, with 7 bases in the middle. The CDR3 has 12 amino acids. Germline V gene lookup returns CDR1 SGHVS and CDR2 FQNEAQ. The CDR3 DNA reads as TGTGCCAGCACCCCCGTCACAGATACGCAGTATTTT. This translates into CASTPVTDTQYF.

The table lists this clone with a few counts. The chain joins TRBV29-1 to TRBJ2-1; TRBD1 matches 9 bases. CDR3 length: 15 amino acids. J gave up 0 bases and V 5 bases, and 5 bases lay outside the gene matches. Germline-derived CDR1 and CDR2 are SQVTM and ANQGSEA. CDR3 in DNA: TGCAGCGTTCTACCGGGACAGGGCTCCTACAATGAGCAGTTCTTC. It is translated as CSVLPGQGSYNEQFF.

V is TRBV14 and J is TRBJ2-1, with 8 bases aligning to TRBD2. Germline CDR1 reads SGHDN; CDR2 reads FVKESK. This CDR3 comprises 15 residues. V gave up 1 base and J gave up 9 bases; unmatched junction bases: 8. The CDR3 sequence: CASSQVSGGLGEQFF. CDR3 in DNA: TGTGCCAGCAGCCAAGTAAGCGGGGGCCTCGGTGAGCAGTTCTTC. Based on the CDR3 plus reference TRBV14 and TRBJ2-1, the full variable domain is EAGVTQFPSHSVIEKGQTVTLRCDPISGHDNLYWYRRVMGKEIKFLLHFVKESKQDESGMPNNRFLAERTGGTYSTLKVQPAELEDSGVYFCASSQVSGGLGEQFFGPGTRLTVL.

This sequence joins TRBV10-3 and TRBJ1-2; no clear D gene. CDR1 ENHRY and CDR2 SYGVKD come from the germline V gene. Trimming cost V 5 bases and J 7 bases, with 11 bases left between them. The CDR3 covers 12 residues. The CDR3 region has the DNA TGTGCCATCAGTCCGGACTCCGCTGGCTACACCTTC. Encoded protein: CAISPDSAGYTF.

This sequence joins TRBV5-6 and TRBJ2-3; D not resolved. Looked up from germline, CDR1 is SGHDT and CDR2 is YYEEEE. The germline V and J ends were trimmed by 0 bases and 4 bases, with 18 bases remaining between them. The CDR3 has 17 residues. This chain's CDR3 is CASSLAVFPVGADTQYF. The CDR3 DNA follows: TGTGCCAGCAGCTTGGCCGTCTTCCCCGTGGGCGCAGATACGCAGTATTTT.

V usage is TRBV11-2 and J usage is TRBJ1-6; 8 positions agree with TRBD1. From germline, CDR1 is SGHAT and CDR2 FQNNGV. The CDR3 extends over 16 amino acids. V shed 5 bases and J 2 bases; nucleotides not matched to a gene: 5. The CDR3 protein is CASSTRTGPYNSPLHF. Written as DNA, the CDR3 is TGTGCCAGCAGCACTCGGACAGGGCCCTATAATTCACCCCTCCACTTT.

This clone was seen a single time. The chain uses TRBV4-2 and TRBJ2-3; D is perhaps TRBD1 or TRBD2 (5 bases each). Germline lookup yields CDR1 LGHNA and CDR2 YNFKEQ. The CDR3 runs 14 residues. The V gene lost 4 bases and the J gene lost 0 bases, with 8 bases spanning the gap. The CDR3 DNA reads TGTGCCAGCAGCCCCCGGGACAGCACAGATACGCAGTATTTT. It yields the protein CASSPRDSTDTQYF.

This clone appeared a single time. This chain uses TRBV6-5 with TRBJ2-7; 10 bases match TRBD1. The CDR3 is made up of 14 amino acids. Germline V gives CDR1 MNHEY, CDR2 SVGAGI. The ends lost 6 bases at V and 5 bases at J; junction bases unmatched: 7. The CDR3 sequence: CASSPDRGRDEQYF. CDR3 sequence (DNA): TGTGCCAGCAGCCCCGACAGGGGGCGCGACGAGCAGTACTTC.

Concerning this clone: Other DNA sequences from this sample encode an identical CDR3 as well. The genes are TRBV29-1 and TRBJ2-5; possible D gene TRBD1, 6 bases. The V gene lost 6 bases and the J gene lost 3 bases, with 8 bases spanning the gap. Germline V gene lookup returns CDR1 SQVTM and CDR2 ANQGSEA. The CDR3 is 11 amino acids. CDR3 DNA: TGCAGCGTCAGGGGAGAAGAGACCCAGTACTTC. Encoded protein: CSVRGEETQYF.

The chain links TRBV28 to TRBJ2-5; 8 bases align to TRBD2. The CDR3 spans 15 residues. Trimming at V came to 4 bases and at J to 2 bases, leaving 6 bases not matched to a gene. Germline V CDR1 and CDR2: MDHEN, SYDVKM. CDR3 in DNA: TGTGCCAGCAGTTCCGCGGGGGGCCGACAAGAGACCCAGTACTTC. Protein sequence: CASSSAGGRQETQYF.

The chain joins TRBV27 to TRBJ2-1, with D tentatively TRBD1 (6 bases). Germline CDR1 and CDR2: MNHEY and SMNVEV (reference sequence). The length of the CDR3 is 12 residues. Trimming took off 0 bases at V and 14 bases at J, with 11 bases between the two ends. CDR3 region: CASSLSTGKEFF. CDR3 sequence (DNA): TGTGCCAGCAGTTTATCTACAGGGAAGGAGTTCTTC.

This clone turned up a few times. The J gene is TRBJ1-6, the V gene TRBV7-9, with 11 positions matching TRBD1. The J segment lost 8 bases and the V segment lost 0 bases, leaving 3 bases of the junction unmatched. The CDR3 is 16 residues long. Per germline, CDR1 SEHNR and CDR2 FQNEAQ (reference sequence). The CDR3 DNA follows: TGTGCCAGCAGCTTAGCCAGGACAGGGGGCTATTCACCCCTCCACTTT. It codes for CASSLARTGGYSPLHF.

The CDR3 is CASSSPFNEKLFF. The CDR3 coding sequence is TGTGCCAGCAGCTCCCCCTTTAATGAAAAACTGTTTTTT. V usage is TRBV7-9 and J usage is TRBJ1-4; no reliable D call. Between the trimmed V and J ends, which lost 4 bases and 4 bases, there was a span of 7 bases. This CDR3 spans 13 amino acids. CDR1 SEHNR and CDR2 FQNEAQ come from the germline V gene (reference sequence).

The CDR3 region has the DNA TGTGCCAGCAGCCAAGAAATTCGGACGGGCTATGGCTACACCTTC. Its protein product is CASSQEIRTGYGYTF. J is TRBJ1-2 and V is TRBV4-2; no reliable D call. CDR3 length: 15 residues. V lost 0 bases and J lost 4, with 12 bases in between. In germline, CDR1 is LGHNA, CDR2 YNFKEQ.

This chain links TRBV23-1 with TRBJ2-7; a weak D match, TRBD1 (6 bases). TRBV23-1 is flagged as an ORF with uncertain function. The CDR3 has 15 amino acids. Trimming shortened V by 1 base and J by 3 bases, and 13 bases separated the two germline ends. The CDR3 sequence: CASSQYRTADYEQYF. CDR3 bases: TGCGCCAGCAGTCAATACAGGACAGCAGACTACGAGCAGTACTTC.

This clone was recorded only once. This sequence joins TRBV7-8 and TRBJ1-2, with a tentative D call TRBD1 (5 bases). This CDR3 has 13 residues. Germline V lookup: CDR1 SGHVS, CDR2 FQNEAQ. Trimming pared 4 bases from V and 4 bases from J, leaving 10 bases between. CDR3 in amino acids: CASSSGGAYGYTF. CDR3 sequence (DNA): TGTGCCAGCAGCTCCGGCGGGGCCTATGGCTACACCTTC.

The gene calls are TRBV18 and TRBJ2-7; D not resolved. V dropped 1 base and J dropped 4 bases, with 11 bases sitting between them. The CDR3 has 14 residues. Germline loops: CDR1 KGHSH, CDR2 LQKENI. The CDR3 is CASSPHLDYYEQYF. As DNA, the CDR3 is TGTGCCAGCTCACCACACTTGGATTATTACGAGCAGTACTTC.

The count of this clone is one. This chain joins TRBV11-2 and TRBJ2-7; a possible D gene is TRBD2 (6 bases). Germline V lookup: CDR1 SGHAT, CDR2 FQNNGV. The CDR3 runs to 18 residues. V was cut by 5 bases and J by 2 bases, with 25 bases left in between. CDR3 amino acids: CASSPISRSRGKTYEQYF. CDR3 bases: TGTGCCAGCAGCCCTATTTCCCGCTCACGGGGGAAAACCTACGAGCAGTACTTC.

V and J are TRBV6-1 and TRBJ2-7, with D possibly matching TRBD1 (6 bases). There are 18 residues in the CDR3. From germline, CDR1 is MNHNS and CDR2 SASEGT. The V and J ends lost 2 bases and 0 bases respectively, with 20 bases between them. The DNA of the CDR3 is TGTGCCAGCAGTGAATCCGCAGCTTCAGGGGACCCCTCCTACGAGCAGTACTTC. It translates to CASSESAASGDPSYEQYF.

The chain couples TRBV29-1 to TRBJ1-5; D gene unclear. Trimming stripped 1 base from V and 4 bases from J, with 5 bases between. The CDR3 contains 12 residues. Germline CDR1 and CDR2: SQVTM and ANQGSEA. CDR3 in amino acids: CSVEVENQPQHF. In DNA form, the CDR3 reads TGCAGCGTTGAAGTAGAAAATCAGCCCCAGCATTTT.

The gene calls are TRBV18 and TRBJ2-1; 9 nucleotides line up with TRBD2. The CDR3 consists of 16 residues. V shed 3 bases, J shed 8 bases, and the junction held 11 bases outside the gene matches. CDR1 KGHSH and CDR2 LQKENI come from the germline V gene. This CDR3 reads CASSPVASGARDEQFF. In DNA, the CDR3 is TGTGCCAGCTCACCGGTCGCTAGCGGGGCCCGGGATGAGCAGTTCTTC.

The chain uses TRBV20-1 and TRBJ1-2, with D possibly TRBD1 on 5 matching bases. The CDR3 is 11 amino acids. V was pared by 0 bases and J by 7 bases, with 6 bases between. From germline, CDR1 is DFQATT and CDR2 SNEGSKA (reference sequence). The CDR3 region is CSARDRVGYTF. In nucleotides, the CDR3 is TGCAGTGCTAGAGACAGGGTTGGCTACACCTTC.

The V gene is TRBV15, the J gene TRBJ2-3, with 10 bases aligning to TRBD1. CDR3 length: 15 residues. Losses at the gene ends were 6 bases for V and 5 bases for J; bases not matched to a gene: 8. Per the germline V gene, CDR1 is LNHNV and CDR2 is YYDKDF (reference sequence). CDR3 amino acids: CATSWRQGAEDTQYF. CDR3 DNA sequence: TGTGCCACCAGTTGGAGACAGGGGGCCGAAGATACGCAGTATTTT.

This clone was observed a few times. The V gene is TRBV2, the J gene TRBJ2-7; D call uncertain. V was shortened by 4 bases and J by 6 bases, with 16 bases between the two germline ends. Germline V CDR1 and CDR2: SNHLY, FYNNEI. The CDR3 extends over 14 amino acids. The DNA of the CDR3 is TGTGCCAGCAGTGTACCCCTGACGTTCACCGAGCAGTACTTC. Encoded protein: CASSVPLTFTEQYF.

In regard to this clone: The same CDR3 arises from other DNA sequences in this sample as well. The chain joins TRBV6-5 to TRBJ2-5; D is ambiguous. The CDR3 length is 12 residues. Looked up from germline, CDR1 is MNHEY and CDR2 is SVGAGI. V lost 2 bases and J 4 bases, leaving 5 bases between the germline ends. The CDR3 region is CASSYRGETQYF. The CDR3 DNA is TGTGCCAGCAGTTACAGAGGAGAGACCCAGTACTTC.